This T cell receptor beta chain is from a study of blood T cell repertoires in COVID-19. The wider study: T cells, B-cell-depleted T cells, or PBMCs provided the cDNA or gDNA that served as material.

CDR3 length: 18 residues. From germline, CDR1 is LGHDT and CDR2 YNNKEL (reference sequence). The ends lost 4 bases at V and 0 bases at J; junction bases unmatched: 8. Produced via immunoSEQ multiplex PCR; TCRdb's table is partial and in-frame only. Of a few hundred thousand clones in the sample, about 90% were seen once. The sequence came from a human donor in a cohort exposed to, infected with or recovered from COVID-19 (not recorded which). The donor label of this sample is uncertain. Sequencing was done on a sample of PBMCs or T cells enriched from blood (not recorded which). The chain combines TRBV3-1 (or the pseudogene TRBV3-2) with TRBJ2-6; 8 bases agree with TRBD1. The CDR3 DNA sequence: TGTGCCAGCAGCCCCTTGACAGGGGAGTACTCTGGGGCCAACGTCCTGACTTTC. Translated: CASSPLTGEYSGANVLTF.